A selection of T cell receptor beta chains follows, all from one sample in a study of T cell clonotyping in hematopoietic cell transplantation. Sequenced by immunoSEQ multiplex PCR; TCRdb stores in-frame clones only, minus some. The sample records tens of thousands of clones, 95% being singletons. The specimen sequenced was peripheral blood mononuclear cells. The origin of the receptors is a young man in good health. Some clones in this sample may be carry-over from other donors' samples. CDR3s include the opening cysteine and the closing phenylalanine or tryptophan. The order of the fields is D gene, J gene, V gene, clone size, CDR3 DNA, CDR3 protein. D genes are given only for firm matches. The size entry is marked missing in some rows and otherwise reads once, few, many or a size class.

TRBD1 | TRBJ2-5 | TRBV5-6 | . | TGTGCCAGCAGCTTCGAGACAGGGGCTGGAGAGACCCAGTACTTC | CASSFETGAGETQYF
. | TRBJ2-7 | TRBV5-6 | . | TGTGCCAGCAGCTTCGTTATCCCCGACGAGCAGTACTTC | CASSFVIPDEQYF
TRBD1 | TRBJ1-5 | TRBV7-8 | once | TGTGCCAGCAGCTTATCGGGGACAGGGGGGGATAGCAATCAGCCCCAGCATTTT | CASSLSGTGGDSNQPQHF
. | TRBJ2-7 | TRBV5-4 | . | TGTGCCAGCAGCTTAATCCGGGGGCTAAACTACGAGCAGTACTTC | CASSLIRGLNYEQYF
. | TRBJ1-1 | TRBV4-1 | . | TGCGCCAGCAGCCAAGTTACAGTCACTGAAGCTTTCTTT | CASSQVTVTEAFF
. | TRBJ1-2 | TRBV7-6 | . | TGTGCCAGCAGCTCAGGGACCGGGACACCCTATGGCTACACCTTC | CASSSGTGTPYGYTF
. | TRBJ2-1 | TRBV2 | . | TGTGCCAGCAGCGTACTACCTAGCAATGAGCAGTTCTTC | CASSVLPSNEQFF
TRBD1 | TRBJ2-3 | TRBV6-1 | . | TGTGCCAGCAGTGAAAACAGGGGTACGCAGTATTTT | CASSENRGTQYF
. | TRBJ2-2 | TRBV14 | . | TGTGCCAGCAGCCAATTAGGGGAGCTGTTTTTT | CASSQLGELFF
. | TRBJ2-7 | TRBV5-3 | . | TGTGCCAGAAGCTTGGCTAGTCTAAGCTCCTACGAGCAGTACTTC | CARSLASLSSYEQYF
TRBD1 | TRBJ2-7 | TRBV7-3 | . | TGTGCCAGCAGCTCGACAGGGGGCTACGAGCAGTACTTC | CASSSTGGYEQYF
. | TRBJ2-7 | TRBV11-3 | . | TGTGCCAGCAGCTTAAGGCTAGCTAATTTCTACGAGCAGTACTTC | CASSLRLANFYEQYF
. | TRBJ1-1 | TRBV7-9 | . | TGTGCCAGCAGCTTAGCAATCCGGACGGAAGCTTTCTTT | CASSLAIRTEAFF
. | TRBJ2-7 | TRBV11-2 | . | TGTGCCAGCAGCTTAGGAGGCTCCGGCTACGAGCAGTACTTC | CASSLGGSGYEQYF
. | TRBJ1-5 | TRBV27 | . | TGTGCCAGCAGTTTATTCAAGCGGGCTAAACCAGGGCAGCCCCAGCATTTT | CASSLFKRAKPGQPQHF
. | TRBJ1-1 | TRBV4-2 | . | TGTGCCAGCAGCCTCGGACACAAGAACACTGAAGCTTTCTTT | CASSLGHKNTEAFF
. | TRBJ1-2 | TRBV6-5 | few | TGTGCCAGCAGTTACGACAGGTGGGGCTATGGCTACACCTTC | CASSYDRWGYGYTF
TRBD2 | TRBJ2-3 | TRBV7-2 | . | TGTGCCAGCACCTATCTAGCGGGCCCAGATACGCAGTATTTT | CASTYLAGPDTQYF